A single sample is the source of the 22 T cell receptor beta chains below, sequenced in a study of blood T cell repertoires in COVID-19. Clones were read by immunoSEQ multiplex PCR, and TCRdb kept only the in-frame ones, dropping some. The sample records some 42,000 clones, about 82% being singletons. The sample was peripheral blood. Receptor source: a man between 45 and 60 years old with active COVID-19.

The chain uses TRBV6-2 or TRBV6-3 and TRBJ1-5; 8 bases are shared with TRBD1. V shed 5 bases and J 15 bases; nucleotides not matched to a gene: 27. Germline assignment: CDR1 MNHEY and CDR2 SVGEGT. The CDR3 runs to 18 residues. The CDR3 sequence: CASSAGQGWESARSIAHF. The CDR3 nucleotides read TGTGCCAGCAGTGCAGGACAGGGCTGGGAATCAGCCCGATCGATCGCGCATTTT.

This clone was seen just once. The chain uses TRBV5-1 and TRBJ1-4; 8 nucleotides match TRBD1. CDR1 and CDR2 (germline): SGHRS, YFSETQ. CDR3 size: 16 residues. V dropped 0 bases and J dropped 8; count of bases not matched to a gene: 9. The CDR3, as DNA: TGCGCCAGCAGCTTGGGCAGCAGACAGGGGACGGAAAAACTGTTTTTT. This encodes CASSLGSRQGTEKLFF.

With respect to this clone: Compared with germline, one end of the junction differs, possibly owing to a read error. This chain uses TRBV4-1 with TRBJ2-7; tentatively, D is TRBD2 (6 bases). The length of the CDR3 is 12 residues. The germline CDR1 and CDR2 sequences are MGHRA and YSYEKL. Written as DNA, the CDR3 is TGCGCCAGCAGCCAAGATGGGAGCGGGCGTGAGTTC. This translates into CASSQDGSGREF.

The rearrangement links TRBV6-5 to TRBJ1-5, with D possibly matching TRBD1 (5 bases). Trimming removed 6 bases at V and 7 bases at J, with 16 bases between. This CDR3 has 14 residues. The germline CDR1 and CDR2 sequences are MNHEY and SVGAGI. CDR3 sequence reads: CASSRRGAEQPQHF. The CDR3 DNA reads as TGTGCCAGCAGCCGGAGGGGCGCGGAACAGCCCCAGCATTTT.

This clone was counted once. This chain joins TRBV4-3 and TRBJ1-5, with D perhaps matching TRBD1 (6 bases). CDR3 length: 15 residues. CDR1 is LGHNA and CDR2 is YSLEER in the germline V gene. Trimming stripped 6 bases from V and 3 bases from J, with 15 bases between. DNA for the CDR3: TGCGCCAGCAGTCGGGACATGTCGGACAATCAGCCCCAGCATTTT. Translating gives CASSRDMSDNQPQHF.

The rearrangement joins TRBV3-1 (or the pseudogene TRBV3-2) to TRBJ1-2, with D hard to call. CDR1 is LGHDT and CDR2 is YNNKEL in the germline V gene (reference sequence). Trimming removed 2 bases from V and 8 bases from J, with 9 bases in between. The CDR3 is 12 amino acids. The DNA of the CDR3 is TGTGCCAGCAGCCAACAATACTCCGGCTACACCTTC. This codes for CASSQQYSGYTF.

The gene calls are TRBV4-1 and TRBJ2-2; a possible D gene is TRBD2 (6 bases). V lost 0 bases and J lost 2, with 13 bases in between. Per germline, CDR1 MGHRA and CDR2 YSYEKL. The CDR3 covers 17 residues. The CDR3 coding sequence is TGCGCCAGCAGCCAAGACCACACTAGCTCTAACACCGGGGAGCTGTTTTTT. This codes for CASSQDHTSSNTGELFF.

This clone was detected a few times. In DNA, the CDR3 is TGTGCCATCAAGAGAGCGGGGGGAGAGACCCAGTACTTC. Encoded protein: CAIKRAGGETQYF. The V gene is TRBV10-3, the J gene TRBJ2-5; the match to TRBD2 covers 9 bases. J gave up 4 bases and V 7 bases, and 4 bases lay outside the gene matches. The CDR3 covers 13 residues. The germline V gene encodes CDR1 ENHRY and CDR2 SYGVKD.

The chain is built from TRBV4-2 and TRBJ2-1; TRBD2 aligns across 8 bases. The CDR3 has 17 residues. The germline V gene has CDR1 LGHNA and CDR2 YNFKEQ. V trimming: 0 bases; J trimming: 6 bases; junction bases outside the gene matches: 10. The chain's CDR3 is CASSQDGAGVRGNEQFF. In nucleotides, the CDR3 is TGTGCCAGCAGCCAAGATGGAGCGGGAGTGAGGGGCAATGAGCAGTTCTTC.

The chain carries TRBV27 and TRBJ2-3, with 12 bases identical to TRBD2. The CDR3 spans 19 residues. V dropped 2 bases and J dropped 3; count of bases not matched to a gene: 12. In germline, CDR1 is MNHEY, CDR2 SMNVEV (reference sequence). The CDR3 region has the DNA TGTGCCAGCAGTTTAAGGCTTGCCGGACTAGCGGGATTTACAGATACGCAGTATTTT. This translates into CASSLRLAGLAGFTDTQYF.

This sequence joins TRBV30 and TRBJ1-1, with TRBD1 as a possible D gene (5 bases). Germline CDR1 reads GTSNPN; CDR2 reads SVGIG (reference sequence). V gave up 2 bases and J gave up 0 bases, with 7 bases separating them. The CDR3 has 13 amino acids. The chain's CDR3 is CAWSRQLNTEAFF. The CDR3 coding sequence is TGTGCCTGGAGTCGACAGTTGAACACTGAAGCTTTCTTT. The variable domain in full, completed from reference TRBV30 and TRBJ1-1, reads SQTIHQWPATLVQPVGSPLSLECTVEGTSNPNLYWYRQAAGRGLQLLFYSVGIGQISSEVPQNLSASRPQDRQFILSSKKLLLSDSGFYLCAWSRQLNTEAFFGQGTRLTVV.

This sequence joins TRBV2 and TRBJ1-6; D gene unclear. Germline V gene sequence: CDR1 SNHLY, CDR2 FYNNEI. V lost 6 bases and J lost 0, with 9 bases in between. This CDR3 is built from 15 residues. As DNA, the CDR3 is TGTGCCAGCAGCCCCGAGGGCTCCTATAATTCACCCCTCCACTTT. It is translated as CASSPEGSYNSPLHF.

The chain carries TRBV3-1 (or the pseudogene TRBV3-2) and TRBJ1-4; the D is unclear. The length of the CDR3 is 12 residues. Looked up from germline, CDR1 is LGHDT and CDR2 is YNNKEL (reference sequence). Trimming cost V 10 bases and J 5 bases, with 11 bases left between them. The CDR3 is CATLSPNEKLFF. The CDR3 DNA reads TGTGCCACCCTATCTCCCAATGAAAAACTGTTTTTT.

The chain couples TRBV7-3 to TRBJ1-1, with 8 bases fitting TRBD1. This CDR3 contains 13 residues. V gave up 2 bases and J gave up 5 bases; unmatched junction bases: 1. Germline V gene lookup returns CDR1 SGHTA and CDR2 FQGTGA. In DNA, the CDR3 is TGTGCCAGCAGCTTACGACAGGGGACTGAAGCTTTCTTT. Amino acid sequence: CASSLRQGTEAFF. The full variable domain, rest sourced from reference TRBV7-3 and TRBJ1-1, is GAGVSQTPSNKVTEKGKYVELRCDPISGHTALYWYRQSLGQGPEFLIYFQGTGAADDSGLPNDRFFAVRPEGSVSTLKIQRTERGDSAVYLCASSLRQGTEAFFGQGTRLTVV.

The chain joins TRBV5-5 to TRBJ2-5, with D unclear. CDR1 and CDR2 (germline): SGHKS, YYEKEE (reference sequence). The CDR3 contains 13 residues. V lost 2 bases to trimming and J lost 5 bases, with 10 bases between them. The CDR3 reads CASSFSISETQYF. The CDR3 DNA reads as TGTGCCAGCAGCTTTAGTATAAGTGAGACCCAGTACTTC.

The chain recombines TRBV27 with TRBJ2-3; D not certain. Germline V gene data show CDR1 as MNHEY and CDR2 as SMNVEV (reference sequence). V was shortened by 2 bases and J by 2 bases, with 11 bases between the two germline ends. This CDR3 is built from 15 residues. The CDR3 DNA follows: TGTGCCAGCAGTTTAACCGGGTACTCCACAGATACGCAGTATTTT. It specifies CASSLTGYSTDTQYF.

The chain carries TRBV18 and TRBJ1-1, with D possibly TRBD1 on 6 matching bases. This CDR3 has 14 residues. Trimming took 4 bases from V and 5 from J, leaving 14 bases between them. Germline CDR1 is KGHSH and CDR2 is LQKENI. The CDR3 loop is CASSLEQGITEAFF. DNA of the CDR3: TGTGCCAGCTCACTCGAACAGGGAATAACTGAAGCTTTCTTT.

V usage is TRBV5-1 and J usage is TRBJ2-6; 7 bases are a match to TRBD1. The CDR3 extends over 18 amino acids. Germline assignment: CDR1 SGHRS and CDR2 YFSETQ. Trimming removed 4 bases from V and 0 bases from J; junction bases left unmatched: 10. CDR3 coding DNA: TGCGCCAGCAGCGCCCGACAGGGTATAAACTCTGGGGCCAACGTCCTGACTTTC. Translation gives CASSARQGINSGANVLTF.

This sequence joins TRBV13 and TRBJ2-5; 11 bases map to TRBD2. J was trimmed by 5 bases and V by 4 bases; bases with no gene match: 6. Per the germline V gene, CDR1 is PRHDT and CDR2 is FYEKMQ (reference sequence). The CDR3 spans 15 residues. CDR3 in DNA: TGTGCCAGCAGCTCCGTAGCGGGGGGGCGGGAGACCCAGTACTTC. Amino acid sequence: CASSSVAGGRETQYF. The full variable domain, its missing parts supplied by reference TRBV13 and TRBJ2-5, is AAGVIQSPRHLIKEKRETATLKCYPIPRHDTVYWYQQGPGQDPQFLISFYEKMQSDKGSIPDRFSAQQFSDYHSELNMSSLELGDSALYFCASSSVAGGRETQYFGPGTRLLVL.

This chain connects TRBV7-2 to TRBJ1-2; TRBD1 is a possible D gene (5 bases). The germline V gene encodes CDR1 SGHTA and CDR2 FQGNSA. This CDR3 has 13 amino acids. Trimming stripped 4 bases from V and 2 bases from J, with 8 bases between. CDR3 DNA: TGTGCCAGCAGCTCATACAGGAACTATGGCTACACCTTC. The encoded protein is CASSSYRNYGYTF. Drawing the rest from reference TRBV7-2 and TRBJ1-2, the complete variable domain is GAGVSQSPSNKVTEKGKDVELRCDPISGHTALYWYRQSLGQGLEFLIYFQGNSAPDKSGLPSDRFSAERTGGSVSTLTIQRTQQEDSAVYLCASSSYRNYGYTFGSGTRLTVV.

The chain joins TRBV27 to TRBJ2-7; the D is unclear. CDR1 and CDR2 from the germline V gene are MNHEY and SMNVEV (reference sequence). The CDR3 consists of 11 residues. Written as DNA, the CDR3 is TGTGCTCCACAGCCAACCTACGAGCAGTACTTC. It yields the protein CAPQPTYEQYF.

The chain combines TRBV4-1 with TRBJ1-2; the D gene is possibly TRBD1 (6 bases). The CDR3 spans 14 residues. The V end was cut by 6 bases, the J end by 5 bases, with 16 bases between. Germline V gene lookup returns CDR1 MGHRA and CDR2 YSYEKL. This CDR3 is CASRPPGTLYGYTF. DNA of the CDR3: TGCGCCAGCAGGCCACCCGGGACATTGTATGGCTACACCTTC.